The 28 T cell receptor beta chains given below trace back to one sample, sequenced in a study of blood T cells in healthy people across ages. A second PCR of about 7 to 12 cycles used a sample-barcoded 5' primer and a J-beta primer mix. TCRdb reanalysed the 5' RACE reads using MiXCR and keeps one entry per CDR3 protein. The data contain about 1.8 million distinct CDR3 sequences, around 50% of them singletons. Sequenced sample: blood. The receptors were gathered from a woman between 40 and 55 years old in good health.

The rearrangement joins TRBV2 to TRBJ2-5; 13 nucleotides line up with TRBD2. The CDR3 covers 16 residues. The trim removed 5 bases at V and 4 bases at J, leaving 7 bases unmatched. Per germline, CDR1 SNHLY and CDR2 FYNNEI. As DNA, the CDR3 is TGTGCCAGCAGTAGCAATGGACTAGCGGGGGTAGAGACCCAGTACTTC. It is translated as CASSSNGLAGVETQYF.

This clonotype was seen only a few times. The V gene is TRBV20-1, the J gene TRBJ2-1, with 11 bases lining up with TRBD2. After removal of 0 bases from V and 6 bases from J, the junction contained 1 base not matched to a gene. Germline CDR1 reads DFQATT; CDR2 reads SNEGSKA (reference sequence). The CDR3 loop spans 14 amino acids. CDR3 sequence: CSARELAGANEQFF. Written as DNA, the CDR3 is TGCAGTGCTAGAGAACTAGCGGGGGCCAATGAGCAGTTCTTC.

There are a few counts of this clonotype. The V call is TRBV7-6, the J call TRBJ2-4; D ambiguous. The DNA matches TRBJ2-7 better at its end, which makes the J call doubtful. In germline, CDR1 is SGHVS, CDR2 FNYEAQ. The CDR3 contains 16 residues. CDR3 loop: CASSLRGAERDYEQYF. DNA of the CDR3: TGTGCCAGCAGCTTAAGAGGAGCAGAACGAGACTACGAGCAGTACTTC.

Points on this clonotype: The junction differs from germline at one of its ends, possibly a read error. CDR3 region: CTSSTYFGTGTYNEQYF. The CDR3 bases are TGTACCAGCAGTACCTACTTCGGGACAGGAACCTACAATGAGCAGTACTTC. The chain has TRBV6-2 or TRBV6-3 and TRBJ2-1, with 8 nucleotides matching TRBD1. The last part of the DNA fits TRBJ2-7 better; the J call may be wrong. Germline V gene sequence: CDR1 MNHEY, CDR2 SVGEGT. There are 17 residues in the CDR3.

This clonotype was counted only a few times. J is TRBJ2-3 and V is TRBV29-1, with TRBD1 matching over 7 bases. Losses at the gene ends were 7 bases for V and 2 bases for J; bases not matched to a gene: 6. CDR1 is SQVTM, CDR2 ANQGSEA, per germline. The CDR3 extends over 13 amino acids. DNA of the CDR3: TGCAGCGCGGGACAGCAAAACACAGATACGCAGTATTTT. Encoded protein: CSAGQQNTDTQYF.

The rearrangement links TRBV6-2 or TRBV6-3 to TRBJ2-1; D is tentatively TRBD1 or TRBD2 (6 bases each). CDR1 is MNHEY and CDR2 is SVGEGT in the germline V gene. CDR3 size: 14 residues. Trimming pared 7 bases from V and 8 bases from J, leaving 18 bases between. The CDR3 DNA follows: TGTGCCAGCACTCCGGGGGCTATTGGGGATGAGCAGTTCTTC. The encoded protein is CASTPGAIGDEQFF.

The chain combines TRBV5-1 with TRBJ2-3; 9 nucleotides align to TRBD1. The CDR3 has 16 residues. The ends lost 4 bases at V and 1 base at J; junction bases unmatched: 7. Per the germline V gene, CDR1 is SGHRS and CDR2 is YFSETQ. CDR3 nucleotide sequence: TGCGCCAGCAGCCCCAATACAGGGGGCGGCACAGATACGCAGTATTTT. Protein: CASSPNTGGGTDTQYF.

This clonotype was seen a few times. CDR3 sequence (DNA): TGCAGTGCTCACGGGGACTACGAGCAGTACTTC. Encoded protein: CSAHGDYEQYF. The chain joins TRBV20-1 to TRBJ2-7; D perhaps matches TRBD2 (5 bases). This CDR3 region has 11 residues. Germline CDR1 DFQATT, CDR2 SNEGSKA (reference sequence). The germline V and J ends were trimmed by 5 bases and 3 bases, with 8 bases remaining between them.

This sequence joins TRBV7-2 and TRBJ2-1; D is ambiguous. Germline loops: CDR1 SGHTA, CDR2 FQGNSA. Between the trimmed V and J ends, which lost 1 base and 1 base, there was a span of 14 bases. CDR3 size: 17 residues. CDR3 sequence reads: CASSLVSGFRSYNEQFF. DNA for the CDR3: TGTGCCAGCAGCTTAGTGTCCGGGTTTAGGTCCTACAATGAGCAGTTCTTC.

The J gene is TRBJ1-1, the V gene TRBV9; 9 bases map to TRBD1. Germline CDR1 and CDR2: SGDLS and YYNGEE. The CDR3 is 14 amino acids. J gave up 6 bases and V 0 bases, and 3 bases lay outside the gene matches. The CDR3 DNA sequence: TGTGCCAGCAGCGTAGGGGACAGGGATCCTGAAGCTTTCTTT. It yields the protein CASSVGDRDPEAFF.

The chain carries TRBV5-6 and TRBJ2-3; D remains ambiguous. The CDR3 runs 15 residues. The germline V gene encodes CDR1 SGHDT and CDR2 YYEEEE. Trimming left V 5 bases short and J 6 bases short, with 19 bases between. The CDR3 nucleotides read TGTGCCAGCAGTGCTGGTGCCCTCCCTTGGGATACGCAGTATTTT. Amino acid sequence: CASSAGALPWDTQYF. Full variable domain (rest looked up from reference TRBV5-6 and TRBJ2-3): DAGVTQSPTHLIKTRGQQVTLRCSPKSGHDTVSWYQQALGQGPQFIFQYYEEEERQRGNFPDRFSGHQFPNYSSELNVNALLLGDSALYLCASSAGALPWDTQYFGPGTRLTVL.

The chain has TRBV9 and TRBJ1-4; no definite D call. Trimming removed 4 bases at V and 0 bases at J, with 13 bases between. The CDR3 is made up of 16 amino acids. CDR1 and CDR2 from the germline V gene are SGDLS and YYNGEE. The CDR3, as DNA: TGTGCCAGCAGCCGGGAGGCGACCTCAACTAATGAAAAACTGTTTTTT. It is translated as CASSREATSTNEKLFF. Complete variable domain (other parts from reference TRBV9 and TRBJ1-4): DSGVTQTPKHLITATGQRVTLRCSPRSGDLSVYWYQQSLDQGLQFLIQYYNGEERAKGNILERFSAQQFPDLHSELNLSSLELGDSALYFCASSREATSTNEKLFFGSGTQLSVL.

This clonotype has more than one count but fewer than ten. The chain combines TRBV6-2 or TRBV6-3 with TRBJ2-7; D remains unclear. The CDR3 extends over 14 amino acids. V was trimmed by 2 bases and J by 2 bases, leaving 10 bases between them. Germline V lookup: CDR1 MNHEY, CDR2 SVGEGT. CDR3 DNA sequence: TGTGCCAGCAGTTACGGAGTGGGAACCTACGAGCAGTACTTC. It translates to CASSYGVGTYEQYF.

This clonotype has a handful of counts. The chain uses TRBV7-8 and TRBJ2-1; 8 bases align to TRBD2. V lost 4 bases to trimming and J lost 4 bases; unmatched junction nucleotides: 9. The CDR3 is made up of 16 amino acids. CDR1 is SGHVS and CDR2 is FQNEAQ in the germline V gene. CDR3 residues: CASSSIRGGMYNEQFF. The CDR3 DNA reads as TGTGCCAGCAGCTCAATCCGGGGGGGTATGTACAATGAGCAGTTCTTC.

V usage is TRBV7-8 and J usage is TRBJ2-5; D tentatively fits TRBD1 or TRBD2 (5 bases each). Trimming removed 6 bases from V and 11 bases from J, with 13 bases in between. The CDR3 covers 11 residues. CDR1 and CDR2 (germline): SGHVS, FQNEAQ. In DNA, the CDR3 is TGTGCCAGCAGGTCGGTGGGGGAGCAGTACTTC. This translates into CASRSVGEQYF. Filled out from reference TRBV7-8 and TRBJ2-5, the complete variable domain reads GAGVSQSPRYKVAKRGQDVALRCDPISGHVSLFWYQQALGQGPEFLTYFQNEAQLDKSGLPSDRFFAERPEGSVSTLKIQRTQQEDSAVYLCASRSVGEQYFGPGTRLLVL.

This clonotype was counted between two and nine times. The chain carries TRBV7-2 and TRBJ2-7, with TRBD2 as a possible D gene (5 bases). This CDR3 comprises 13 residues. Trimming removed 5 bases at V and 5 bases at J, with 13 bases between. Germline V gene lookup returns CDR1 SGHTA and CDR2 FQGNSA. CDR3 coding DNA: TGTGCCAGCAGCCTTCGGCCGAGGGACGAGCAGTACTTC. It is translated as CASSLRPRDEQYF.

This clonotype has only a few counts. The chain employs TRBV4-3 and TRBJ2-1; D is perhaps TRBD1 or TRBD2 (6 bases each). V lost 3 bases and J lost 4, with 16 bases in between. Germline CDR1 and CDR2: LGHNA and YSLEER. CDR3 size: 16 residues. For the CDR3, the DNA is TGCGCCAGCAGCCAGAGAGGGGGGCCGGGGTACAATGAGCAGTTCTTC. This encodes CASSQRGGPGYNEQFF.

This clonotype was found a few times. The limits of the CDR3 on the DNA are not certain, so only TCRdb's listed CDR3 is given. The CDR3 reads CASTIRWAGGAIGEPFF. The chain carries TRBV5-6 and TRBJ2-2; TRBD1 is the table's D call and was not checked against the DNA. In germline, CDR1 is SGHDT, CDR2 YYEEEE. The CDR3 is 17 amino acids in total, end residues counted.

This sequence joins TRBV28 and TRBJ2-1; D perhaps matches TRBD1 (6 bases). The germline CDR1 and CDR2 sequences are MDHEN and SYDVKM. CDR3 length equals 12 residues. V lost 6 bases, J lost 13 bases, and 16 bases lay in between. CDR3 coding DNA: TGTGCCAGCAGGACAGGTCGAGAGACCCAGTTCTTC. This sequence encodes CASRTGRETQFF.

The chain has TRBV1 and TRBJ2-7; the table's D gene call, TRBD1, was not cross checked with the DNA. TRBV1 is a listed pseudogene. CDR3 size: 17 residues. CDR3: CTSRRTGTQYRSYEQYF. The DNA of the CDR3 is TGCACCAGCAGAAGGACAGGTACCCAATATCGCTCCTACGAGCAGTACTTC.

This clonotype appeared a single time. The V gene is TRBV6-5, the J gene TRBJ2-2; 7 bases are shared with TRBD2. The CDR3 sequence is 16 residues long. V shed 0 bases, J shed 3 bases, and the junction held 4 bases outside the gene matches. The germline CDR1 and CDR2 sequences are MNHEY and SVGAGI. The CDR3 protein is CASSYSSGVYTGELFF. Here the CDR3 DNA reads TGTGCCAGCAGTTACTCGAGCGGGGTGTACACCGGGGAGCTGTTTTTT.

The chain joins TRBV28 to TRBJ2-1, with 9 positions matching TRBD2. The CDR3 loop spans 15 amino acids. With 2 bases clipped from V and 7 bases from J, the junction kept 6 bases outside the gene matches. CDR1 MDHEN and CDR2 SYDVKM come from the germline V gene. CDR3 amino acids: CASSLGRGGINEQFF. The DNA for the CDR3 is TGTGCCAGCAGTTTAGGGCGGGGGGGCATAAATGAGCAGTTCTTC.

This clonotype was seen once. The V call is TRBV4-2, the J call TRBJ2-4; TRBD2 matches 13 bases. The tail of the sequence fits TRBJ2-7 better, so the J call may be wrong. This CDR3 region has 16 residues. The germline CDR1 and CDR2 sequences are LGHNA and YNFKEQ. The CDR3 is CASSQVLAGGLYEQYF. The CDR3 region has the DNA TGTGCCAGCAGCCAAGTACTAGCGGGGGGGCTCTACGAGCAGTACTTC.

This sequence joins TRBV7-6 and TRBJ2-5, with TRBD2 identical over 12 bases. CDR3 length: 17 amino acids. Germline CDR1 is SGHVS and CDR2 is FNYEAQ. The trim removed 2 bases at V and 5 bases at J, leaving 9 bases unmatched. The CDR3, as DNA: TGTGCCAGCAGCTTAAGGGCTAGCGGGGGGGCCGAGGAGACCCAGTACTTC. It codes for CASSLRASGGAEETQYF.

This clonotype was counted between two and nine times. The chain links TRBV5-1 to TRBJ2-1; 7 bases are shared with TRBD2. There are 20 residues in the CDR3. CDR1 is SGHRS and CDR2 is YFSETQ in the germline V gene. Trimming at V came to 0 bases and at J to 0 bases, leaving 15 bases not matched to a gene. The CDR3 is CASSLAGGSGLGSSYNEQFF. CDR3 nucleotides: TGCGCCAGCAGCTTGGCCGGGGGGTCGGGGCTTGGTAGCTCCTACAATGAGCAGTTCTTC.

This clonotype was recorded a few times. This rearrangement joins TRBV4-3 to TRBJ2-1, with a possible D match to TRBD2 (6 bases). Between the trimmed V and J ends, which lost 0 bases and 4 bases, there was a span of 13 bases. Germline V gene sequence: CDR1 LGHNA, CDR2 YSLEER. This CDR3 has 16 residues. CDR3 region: CASSQEPLAKYNEQFF. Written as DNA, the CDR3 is TGCGCCAGCAGCCAAGAGCCCCTAGCGAAGTACAATGAGCAGTTCTTC.

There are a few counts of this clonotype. Written as DNA, the CDR3 is TGTGCCAGCAGCTGGAGGGGGCGCACAGATACGCAGTATTTT. Protein: CASSWRGRTDTQYF. The rearrangement joins TRBV7-6 to TRBJ2-3; D may be TRBD1 (7 bases). The CDR3 covers 14 residues. Germline lookup yields CDR1 SGHVS and CDR2 FNYEAQ. With 4 bases removed from V and 1 base from J, the gap between germline ends came to 9 bases. Together with reference TRBV7-6 and TRBJ2-3, the CDR3 gives the full variable domain: GAGVSQSPRYKVTKRGQDVALRCDPISGHVSLYWYRQALGQGPEFLTYFNYEAQQDKSGLPNDRFSAERPEGSISTLTIQRTEQRDSAMYRCASSWRGRTDTQYFGPGTRLTVL.

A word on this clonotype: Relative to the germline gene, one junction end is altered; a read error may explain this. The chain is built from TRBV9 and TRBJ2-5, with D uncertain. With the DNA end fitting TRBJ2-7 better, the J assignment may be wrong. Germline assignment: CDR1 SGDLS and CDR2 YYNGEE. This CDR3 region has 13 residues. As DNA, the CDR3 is TGTGCCGGCAGCGTGTCTCCTCGGGACGAGCAGTACTTC. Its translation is CAGSVSPRDEQYF.